The entry below describes one T cell receptor (beta chain). Its matching antigen is unknown. The germline CDR1 and CDR2 sequences are SGHNT and YENEEA. The CDR3 is made up of 13 amino acids. V shed 1 base and J shed 0 bases, with 4 bases lying between them. Method: immunoSEQ multiplex PCR; TCRdb's copy keeps in-frame clones and lacks some. The table has 90,000 to 120,000 clones, 70% to 90% seen once. This sample was included in a study of T cell responses to AZD1222 COVID-19 vaccine. Study-level points and caveats: Repertoire sampling occurred only after the peak T cell response. The donor group comprised mostly white British people and more females; the analysis possibly underestimated clonal diversity. At 160-218 and 743-854, vaccine-associated CD4 TCRs were dominant, and they spanned spike.

The TCR comes from an adult who received the AZD1222 COVID-19 vaccine. The specimen was peripheral blood, collected 28 days after the second AZD1222 dose. The gene calls are TRBV11-3 and TRBJ2-7; D call uncertain. DNA for the CDR3: TGTGCCAGCAGCTTAGTTCCCTCCTACGAGCAGTACTTC. It specifies CASSLVPSYEQYF. Using reference TRBV11-3 and TRBJ2-7 for the parts outside the CDR3, the full variable domain is EAGVVQSPRYKIIEKKQPVAFWCNPISGHNTLYWYLQNLGQGPELLIRYENEEAVDDSQLPKDRFSAERLKGVDSTLKIQPAELGDSAVYLCASSLVPSYEQYFGPGTRLTVT.